This TCR beta chain was found in a study of blood T cell repertoires in COVID-19. Study at large: Whether acute or convalescent, the COVID-19 samples came from the United States, Italy and Spain.

The repertoire was sequenced with immunoSEQ multiplex PCR; TCRdb's copy has only in-frame clones and lacks some. Of about 120,000 clones in the sample, around 84% were seen once. Participants were aged roughly 18 to 89 years, lived in over 20 US areas, and enrolled virtually. Membership in each cohort depended on participant-reported clinical history. Cohort 3 recovered donors had two negative PCRs, clearance, or symptom resolution. Specimen: PBMCs or T cells enriched from blood (not recorded which). The TCR originated in a woman between 25 and 40 years old who had recovered from COVID-19.

The CDR3 sequence: CASSQTSGSVGEQYF. The CDR3, as DNA: TGTGCCAGCAGCCAAACTAGCGGGAGTGTGGGAGAGCAGTACTTC. The rearrangement links TRBV14 to TRBJ2-7, with 11 bases aligning to TRBD2. The CDR3 has 15 amino acids. V lost 2 bases to trimming and J lost 7 bases; unmatched junction nucleotides: 7. CDR1 and CDR2 (germline): SGHDN, FVKESK.